A single T cell receptor beta chain is shown here with its context. As yet, its antigen is unknown. The sample is drawn from a study of T cells in localized non-small cell lung cancer. Study results and limitations: Higher T cell density in the blood was associated with longer overall survival, whereas higher adjacent-lung clonality associated with shorter survival. Heterogeneity stays possible, as sequencing covered only one tumor region.

Sequenced by immunoSEQ multiplex PCR; TCRdb stores in-frame clones only, minus some. The sample holds under 15,000 clones; just over 85% are singletons and the top ten take 58%. This CDR3 has 12 amino acids. The germline gives CDR1 SGHVS, CDR2 FQNEAQ. Trimming took 1 base from V and 14 from J, leaving 9 bases between them. The chain joins TRBV7-8 to TRBJ1-6; no firm D call. This receptor was obtained from a male donor at least 60 years old with stage III lung adenocarcinoma. The sequenced sample was peripheral blood, obtained before any cancer treatment. The CDR3 nucleotides read TGTGCCAGCAGCTTAGAGGTTGGAGCCCTCCACTTT. This gives the protein CASSLEVGALHF. Complete variable domain (other parts from reference TRBV7-8 and TRBJ1-6): GAGVSQSPRYKVAKRGQDVALRCDPISGHVSLFWYQQALGQGPEFLTYFQNEAQLDKSGLPSDRFFAERPEGSVSTLKIQRTQQEDSAVYLCASSLEVGALHFGNGTRLTVT.